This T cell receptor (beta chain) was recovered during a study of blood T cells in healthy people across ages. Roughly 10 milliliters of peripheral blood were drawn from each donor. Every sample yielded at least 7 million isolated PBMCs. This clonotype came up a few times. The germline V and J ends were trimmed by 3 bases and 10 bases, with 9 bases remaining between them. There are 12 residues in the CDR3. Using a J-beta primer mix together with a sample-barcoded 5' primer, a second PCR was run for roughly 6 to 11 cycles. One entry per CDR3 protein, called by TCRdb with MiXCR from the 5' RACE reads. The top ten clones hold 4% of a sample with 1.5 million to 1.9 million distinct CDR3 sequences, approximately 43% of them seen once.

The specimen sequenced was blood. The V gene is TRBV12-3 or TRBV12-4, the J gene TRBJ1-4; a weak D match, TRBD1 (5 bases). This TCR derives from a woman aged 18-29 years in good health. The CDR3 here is CASSFLGGKLFF. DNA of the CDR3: TGTGCCAGCAGTTTTTTGGGGGGAAAACTGTTTTTT.